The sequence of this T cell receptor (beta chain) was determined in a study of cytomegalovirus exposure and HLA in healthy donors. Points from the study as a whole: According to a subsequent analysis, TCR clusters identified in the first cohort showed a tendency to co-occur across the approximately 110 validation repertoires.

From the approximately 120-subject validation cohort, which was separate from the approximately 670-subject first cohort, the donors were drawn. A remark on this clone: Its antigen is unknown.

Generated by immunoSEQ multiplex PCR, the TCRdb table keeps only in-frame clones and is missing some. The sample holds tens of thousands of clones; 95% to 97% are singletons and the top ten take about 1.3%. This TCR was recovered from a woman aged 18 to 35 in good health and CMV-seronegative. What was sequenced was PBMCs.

CDR3 coding DNA: TGTGCCAGCTCACCAAACTCAGCGGGAGTACTTCGAGAGACCCAGTACTTC. It translates to CASSPNSAGVLRETQYF. V is TRBV18 and J is TRBJ2-5; TRBD2 matches 8 bases. With 2 bases clipped from V and 4 bases from J, the junction kept 12 bases outside the gene matches. The CDR3 extends over 17 amino acids. The V gene's germline CDR1 is KGHSH and CDR2 LQKENI.